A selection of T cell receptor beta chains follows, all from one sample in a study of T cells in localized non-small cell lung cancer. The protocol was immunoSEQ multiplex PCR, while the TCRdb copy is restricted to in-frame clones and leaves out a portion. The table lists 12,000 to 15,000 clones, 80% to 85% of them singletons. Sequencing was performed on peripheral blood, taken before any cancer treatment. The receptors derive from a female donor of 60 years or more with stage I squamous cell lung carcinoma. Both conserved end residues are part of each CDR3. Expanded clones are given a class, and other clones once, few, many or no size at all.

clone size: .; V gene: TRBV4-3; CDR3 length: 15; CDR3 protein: CASSFGGEKGRPLHF
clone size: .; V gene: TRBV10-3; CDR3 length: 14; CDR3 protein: CAISESNRGEGYTF
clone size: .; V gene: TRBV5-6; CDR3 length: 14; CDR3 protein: CASSLGQGAYGYTF
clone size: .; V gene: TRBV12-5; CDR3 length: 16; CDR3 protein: CASGSPDRGDTGELFF
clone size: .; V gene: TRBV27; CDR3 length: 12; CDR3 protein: CASSLLGETQYF
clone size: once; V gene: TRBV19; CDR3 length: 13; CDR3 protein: CASSIQLQETQYF
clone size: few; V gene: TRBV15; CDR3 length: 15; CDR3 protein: CATSRDGAESEKLFF
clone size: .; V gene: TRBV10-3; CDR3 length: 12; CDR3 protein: CAISDGNTEAFF
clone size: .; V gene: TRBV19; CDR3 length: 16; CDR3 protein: CASTSMGGITGNTIYF
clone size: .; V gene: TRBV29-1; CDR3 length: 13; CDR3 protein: CSAGQGEGSEAFF
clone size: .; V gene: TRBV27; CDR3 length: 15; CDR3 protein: CASSLAGTGYEKLFF
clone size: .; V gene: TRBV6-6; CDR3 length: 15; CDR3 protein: CASRITGQTNQPQHF
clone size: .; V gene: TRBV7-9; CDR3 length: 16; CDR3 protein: CASSSQPTGGTDTQYF
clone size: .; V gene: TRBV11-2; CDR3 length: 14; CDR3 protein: CASSSGHHPVEQYF
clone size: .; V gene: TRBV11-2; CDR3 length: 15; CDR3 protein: CASSLGTGGRTEAFF
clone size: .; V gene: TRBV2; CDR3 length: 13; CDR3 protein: CATKTGNTGELFF
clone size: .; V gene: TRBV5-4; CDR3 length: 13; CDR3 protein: CAFSGQGQETQYF
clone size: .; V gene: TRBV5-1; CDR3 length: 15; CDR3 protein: CASSLDMGSGNTIYF
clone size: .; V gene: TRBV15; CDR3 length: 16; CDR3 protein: CATSGDTGVNNQPQHF
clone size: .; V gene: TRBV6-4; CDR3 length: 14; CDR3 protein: CASSPRMAESPLHF
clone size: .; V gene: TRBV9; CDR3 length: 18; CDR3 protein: CASSPHEGSFTGANVLTF
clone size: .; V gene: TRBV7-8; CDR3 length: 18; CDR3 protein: CASSLEPTGSAMNTEAFF
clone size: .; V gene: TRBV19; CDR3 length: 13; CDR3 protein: CASRSGITGELFF
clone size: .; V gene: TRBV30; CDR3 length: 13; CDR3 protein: CACLFRGPYEQYF
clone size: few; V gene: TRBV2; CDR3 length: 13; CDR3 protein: CASKGAPGSPLHF
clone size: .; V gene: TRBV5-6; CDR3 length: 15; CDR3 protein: CASSLLGVNTGELFF
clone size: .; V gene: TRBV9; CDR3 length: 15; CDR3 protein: CASSSRGGPDEKLFF
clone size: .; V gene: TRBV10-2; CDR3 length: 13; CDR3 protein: CASSGTGSTEAFF